This TCR beta chain was recovered during a study of T cells in Graves' hyperthyroidism and ophthalmopathy. Overall study results and limits: Ophthalmopathy prediction by the model preceded onset by a median about 6.5 months. Patients with ophthalmopathy were separated from those with stable hyperthyroidism by a 13 V-J model. Most thyroid clonotypes that were expanded above 0.001 also turned up in blood.

Patients with ophthalmopathy all had a Clinical Activity Score of at least 3, a NOSPECS grade of at least 4 and duration under 3 months. RNA transcripts provided the source from which TCR beta CDR3 regions were amplified. The TCR CDR3 first-round RT-PCR relied on the HTBI primer set. MiXCR, applied by TCRdb to the multiplex PCR reads, yields one record per CDR3 protein. This table has around 250,000 distinct CDR3 sequences, around 24% appearing once. For this clonotype: Its antigen remains unknown.

CDR3 length: 15 residues. Trimming pared 3 bases from V and 2 bases from J, leaving 13 bases between. The TCR sequence derives from a woman between 40 and 55 years old with Graves' ophthalmopathy. The sample taken for sequencing was blood. This sequence joins TRBV12-3 or TRBV12-4 and TRBJ2-5; a weak D match, TRBD2 (6 bases). CDR3 amino acids: CASSFREAGQETQYF. The CDR3 DNA reads as TGTGCCAGCAGTTTTAGGGAGGCGGGTCAAGAGACCCAGTACTTC.